One sample yielded the 20 T cell receptor beta chains listed below, sequenced in a study of T-cell memory formation after mild COVID-19. One entry per CDR3 protein results from TCRdb running MiXCR on the 5' RACE reads. The sample yields roughly 450,000 distinct CDR3 sequences, roughly 18% seen once. The sample consisted of PBMCs or a T cell subset sorted from them (not recorded which). Receptors were obtained from an adult woman who had mild COVID-19 (a few samples of this study predate the infection). Cell type and time point are not known.

This clonotype was counted only a few times. The chain has TRBV7-6 and TRBJ2-2; possible D gene TRBD2, 5 bases. V was trimmed by 1 base and J by 2 bases, leaving 11 bases between them. The CDR3 has 16 amino acids. The germline V gene encodes CDR1 SGHVS and CDR2 FNYEAQ. Here the CDR3 DNA reads TGTGCCAGCAGCTTAGAGGGCGGGCTAAACACCGGGGAGCTGTTTTTT. Amino acids: CASSLEGGLNTGELFF. The full variable domain, in which reference TRBV7-6 and TRBJ2-2 provide the parts outside the CDR3, is GAGVSQSPRYKVTKRGQDVALRCDPISGHVSLYWYRQALGQGPEFLTYFNYEAQQDKSGLPNDRFSAERPEGSISTLTIQRTEQRDSAMYRCASSLEGGLNTGELFFGEGSRLTVL.

This clonotype has a handful of counts. The gene calls are TRBV20-1 and TRBJ1-1; TRBD1 matches at 9 bases. J was trimmed by 4 bases and V by 6 bases; bases with no gene match: 6. This CDR3 has 13 residues. CDR1 and CDR2 (germline): DFQATT, SNEGSKA (reference sequence). The CDR3 sequence: CSAERTGVTEAFF. The CDR3 DNA follows: TGCAGTGCCGAACGGACAGGGGTCACTGAAGCTTTCTTT.

The genes are TRBV9 and TRBJ2-3, with 10 bases lining up with TRBD2. Germline V CDR1 and CDR2: SGDLS, YYNGEE. The length of the CDR3 is 17 residues. Trimming cost V 0 bases and J 0 bases; bases outside gene matches: 4. Here the CDR3 reads CASSVVGAGGSTDTQYF. The CDR3 region has the DNA TGTGCCAGCAGCGTAGTGGGAGCGGGGGGGAGCACAGATACGCAGTATTTT.

This clonotype was seen only a few times. The chain carries TRBV24-1 and TRBJ1-2, with D hard to call. With 2 bases removed from V and 4 bases from J, the gap between germline ends came to 4 bases. The CDR3 is 12 amino acids. Germline V gene sequence: CDR1 KGHDR, CDR2 SFDVKD. DNA of the CDR3: TGTGCCACCAGTGATTCAGTCTATGGCTACACCTTC. It yields the protein CATSDSVYGYTF.

In this sample, this clonotype turned up a few times. The chain is built from TRBV7-2 and TRBJ2-1, with 9 bases lining up with TRBD2. Germline V CDR1 and CDR2: SGHTA, FQGNSA. CDR3 size: 15 residues. V shed 1 base, J shed 7 bases, and the junction held 5 bases outside the gene matches. CDR3 sequence (DNA): TGTGCCAGCAGCTTAGATAGCGGGAGAGGGAATGAGCAGTTCTTC. Amino acid sequence: CASSLDSGRGNEQFF. The whole variable domain, remainder taken from reference TRBV7-2 and TRBJ2-1, is GAGVSQSPSNKVTEKGKDVELRCDPISGHTALYWYRQSLGQGLEFLIYFQGNSAPDKSGLPSDRFSAERTGGSVSTLTIQRTQQEDSAVYLCASSLDSGRGNEQFFGPGTRLTVL.

The chain employs TRBV19 and TRBJ1-5, with no clear D. The CDR3 runs 13 residues. The V gene lost 10 bases and the J gene lost 3 bases, with 13 bases spanning the gap. Looked up from germline, CDR1 is LNHDA and CDR2 is SQIVND (reference sequence). The CDR3 loop reads CAISVRPNQPQHF. The CDR3 nucleotides are TGTGCCATATCGGTCCGTCCCAATCAGCCCCAGCATTTT. Variable domain in full (rest from reference TRBV19 and TRBJ1-5): DGGITQSPKYLFRKEGQNVTLSCEQNLNHDAMYWYRQDPGQGLRLIYYSQIVNDFQKGDIAEGYSVSREKKESFPLTVTSAQKNPTAFYLCAISVRPNQPQHFGDGTRLSIL.

There are a few counts of this clonotype. V and J are TRBV2 and TRBJ1-6; TRBD1 might be the D (6 bases). This CDR3 has 13 amino acids. In germline, CDR1 is SNHLY, CDR2 FYNNEI. The V gene lost 6 bases and the J gene lost 9 bases, with 12 bases spanning the gap. The CDR3 DNA sequence: TGTGCCAGCAGGGGGGAAGGGGGTTCACCCCTCCACTTT. Amino acids: CASRGEGGSPLHF.

This clonotype was seen a few times. V usage is TRBV10-3 and J usage is TRBJ2-5; D is uncertain. CDR3 length: 10 amino acids. Germline-derived CDR1 and CDR2 are ENHRY and SYGVKD. V lost 10 bases and J 3 bases, leaving 6 bases between the germline ends. DNA of the CDR3: TGTGCCACCGGAGAAGAGACCCAGTACTTC. It translates to CATGEETQYF.

This clonotype was seen at least ten times. This chain connects TRBV10-3 to TRBJ2-3; possibly TRBD2 for D (6 bases). Germline-derived CDR1 and CDR2 are ENHRY and SYGVKD. V was pared by 6 bases and J by 4 bases, with 20 bases between. This CDR3 comprises 16 residues. The CDR3 region is CAIRTGTSRQSDTQYF. The DNA for the CDR3 is TGTGCCATCAGAACTGGGACTTCTCGTCAGTCAGATACGCAGTATTTT.

The table lists this clonotype with many counts. The chain links TRBV12-3 or TRBV12-4 to TRBJ2-5; 8 bases align to TRBD2. The ends lost 3 bases at V and 5 bases at J; junction bases unmatched: 8. CDR3 length: 15 amino acids. The CDR3 sequence: CASSLERGSSETQYF. The CDR3, as DNA: TGTGCCAGCAGTTTGGAGCGGGGGAGCTCTGAGACCCAGTACTTC.

The chain couples TRBV4-1 to TRBJ2-5, with TRBD1 identical over 8 bases. This CDR3 has 15 amino acids. CDR1 MGHRA and CDR2 YSYEKL come from the germline V gene. V gave up 0 bases and J gave up 8 bases; unmatched junction bases: 8. CDR3 sequence: CASSQDLGQARTQYF. As DNA, the CDR3 is TGCGCCAGCAGCCAAGACTTGGGACAGGCCAGAACCCAGTACTTC.

CDR3 nucleotides: TGTGCCCCCATGGCAGGGGGCACCGGGGAGCTGTTTTTT. Protein: CAPMAGGTGELFF. The chain combines TRBV7-9 with TRBJ2-2; 7 bases line up with TRBD1. This CDR3 comprises 13 residues. From germline, CDR1 is SEHNR and CDR2 FQNEAQ (reference sequence). The ends lost 11 bases at V and 4 bases at J; junction bases unmatched: 7.

The chain employs TRBV9 and TRBJ2-2, with TRBD2 matching 13 bases. This CDR3 has 16 residues. J lost 8 bases, V lost 0 bases, and 4 bases had no gene match. Germline V gene sequence: CDR1 SGDLS, CDR2 YYNGEE. The CDR3 region is CASSVALAGGPGELFF. DNA of the CDR3: TGTGCCAGCAGCGTAGCACTAGCGGGGGGGCCAGGGGAGCTGTTTTTT.

CDR3 protein: CASSQGTGTSTDTQYF. The CDR3, as DNA: TGTGCCAGCTCACAGGGGACAGGGACCAGCACAGATACGCAGTATTTT. The chain joins TRBV18 to TRBJ2-3, with TRBD1 matching over 9 bases. Germline-derived CDR1 and CDR2 are KGHSH and LQKENI. This CDR3 has 16 residues. V was clipped by 4 bases and J by 0 bases; unmatched bases: 5. The entire variable domain, with the rest obtained from reference TRBV18 and TRBJ2-3, is as follows: NAGVMQNPRHLVRRRGQEARLRCSPMKGHSHVYWYRQLPEEGLKFMVYLQKENIIDESGMPKERFSAEFPKEGPSILRIQQVVRGDSAAYFCASSQGTGTSTDTQYFGPGTRLTVL.

This clonotype was found a few times. The chain uses TRBV12-3 or TRBV12-4 and TRBJ2-7; 11 bases match TRBD2. V was clipped by 6 bases and J by 4 bases; unmatched bases: 11. This CDR3 contains 16 residues. DNA of the CDR3: TGTGCCAGCAGCCCGACTAGCGGGGCGGTCGGGTACGAGCAGTACTTC. Its translation: CASSPTSGAVGYEQYF.

This clonotype was observed a few times. The genes are TRBV7-6 and TRBJ2-3, with 10 nucleotides matching TRBD2. The CDR3 sequence is 16 residues long. Per germline, CDR1 SGHVS and CDR2 FNYEAQ. V dropped 3 bases and J dropped 5; count of bases not matched to a gene: 8. CDR3 sequence reads: CASSLLRLAGEDTQYF. CDR3 bases: TGTGCCAGCAGCTTGCTCCGGCTAGCGGGAGAAGATACGCAGTATTTT.

The genes are TRBV20-1 and TRBJ2-7, with a tentative D call TRBD1 (6 bases). Germline V gives CDR1 DFQATT, CDR2 SNEGSKA (reference sequence). Between the trimmed V and J ends, which lost 1 base and 3 bases, there was a span of 13 bases. The CDR3 has 14 amino acids. The DNA for the CDR3 is TGCAGTGCTAGAGGCCCAAACAGGGACTACGAGCAGTACTTC. It codes for CSARGPNRDYEQYF.

This clonotype was observed a handful of times. The chain carries TRBV20-1 and TRBJ2-3; TRBD2 matches 11 bases. V was clipped by 5 bases and J by 6 bases; unmatched bases: 7. The CDR3 is made up of 14 amino acids. CDR1 and CDR2 (germline): DFQATT, SNEGSKA (reference sequence). The DNA for the CDR3 is TGCAGTGCTTCGACTAGCGGGGACCAGGATACGCAGTATTTT. It encodes CSASTSGDQDTQYF.

This clonotype was counted a few times. This chain uses TRBV30 with TRBJ2-2; a possible D gene is TRBD2 (6 bases). CDR1 GTSNPN and CDR2 SVGIG come from the germline V gene (reference sequence). Trimming cost V 4 bases and J 4 bases, with 16 bases left between them. The CDR3 totals 15 residues. For the CDR3, the DNA is TGTGCCTGGAATTCACCGGGACTTCTCACCGGGGAGCTGTTTTTT. It yields the protein CAWNSPGLLTGELFF.

This clonotype has more than one count but fewer than ten. V usage is TRBV7-9 and J usage is TRBJ2-5, with TRBD1 identical over 8 bases. With V trimmed by 1 base and J by 3 bases, 4 bases remained unmatched. Germline CDR1 and CDR2: SEHNR and FQNEAQ (reference sequence). The CDR3 spans 15 residues. Written as DNA, the CDR3 is TGTGCCAGCAGCTTAGGAGACAGGGGCAAAGAGACCCAGTACTTC. Its protein product is CASSLGDRGKETQYF.